Following are 19 T cell receptor beta chains from one sample sequenced in a study of blood T cells in healthy people across ages. A second PCR of roughly 7 to 11 cycles used a sample-barcoded 5' primer and a J-beta primer mix. TCRdb independently ran MiXCR on the 5' RACE reads; one entry per CDR3 protein. The table shows under 2,000,000 distinct CDR3 sequences, with 49% occurring only once. The specimen was blood. The receptors were sampled from a woman aged 40 to 50 in good health.

The chain employs TRBV5-1 and TRBJ2-3; TRBD2 aligns across 8 bases. The V gene end was trimmed by 6 bases and the J gene end by 3 bases; junction bases not matched to a gene: 6. Germline-derived CDR1 and CDR2 are SGHRS and YFSETQ. The CDR3 extends over 14 amino acids. The CDR3 nucleotides are TGCGCCAGCACCCGCGGGACTAGAACAGATACGCAGTATTTT. Translating gives CASTRGTRTDTQYF.

The chain carries TRBV29-1 and TRBJ1-4; maybe TRBD1 (5 bases). The V gene lost 8 bases and the J gene lost 5 bases, with 12 bases spanning the gap. This CDR3 has 12 residues. CDR1 is SQVTM and CDR2 is ANQGSEA in the germline V gene. Here the CDR3 reads CSILTENEKLFF. Here the CDR3 DNA reads TGCAGCATCCTGACAGAGAATGAAAAACTGTTTTTT. Combining the CDR3 with reference TRBV29-1 and TRBJ1-4 gives the whole variable domain SAVISQKPSRDICQRGTSLTIQCQVDSQVTMMFWYRQQPGQSLTLIATANQGSEATYESGFVIDKFPISRPNLTFSTLTVSNMSPEDSSIYLCSILTENEKLFFGSGTQLSVL.

The genes are TRBV7-3 and TRBJ2-1, with TRBD2 as a possible D gene (6 bases). CDR3 length equals 14 residues. V lost 4 bases and J 6 bases, leaving 13 bases between the germline ends. Germline-derived CDR1 and CDR2 are SGHTA and FQGTGA. The CDR3, as DNA: TGTGCCAGCAGCTCCGCCGGGGGAGTCAATGAGCAGTTCTTC. It yields the protein CASSSAGGVNEQFF. Filled out from reference TRBV7-3 and TRBJ2-1, the complete variable domain reads GAGVSQTPSNKVTEKGKYVELRCDPISGHTALYWYRQSLGQGPEFLIYFQGTGAADDSGLPNDRFFAVRPEGSVSTLKIQRTERGDSAVYLCASSSAGGVNEQFFGPGTRLTVL.

This sequence joins TRBV27 and TRBJ2-7; D is unresolved. The J call is in doubt because the DNA end fits TRBJ2-5 better. CDR1 and CDR2 from the germline V gene are MNHEY and SMNVEV (reference sequence). CDR3 size: 12 residues. The CDR3 nucleotides are TGTGCCAGCCCCACCGAAATCGGGACCCAGTACTTC. It encodes CASPTEIGTQYF.

The chain couples TRBV6-5 to TRBJ2-6; 9 nucleotides agree with TRBD1. Trimming at V came to 2 bases and at J to 0 bases, leaving 5 bases not matched to a gene. This CDR3 contains 18 residues. Germline V gives CDR1 MNHEY, CDR2 SVGAGI. The CDR3 protein is CASSYAGQGSSGANVLTF. Written as DNA, the CDR3 is TGTGCCAGCAGTTACGCGGGACAGGGTTCCTCTGGGGCCAACGTCCTGACTTTC.

The gene calls are TRBV27 and TRBJ2-1; no reliable D call. The CDR3 is 17 amino acids. Germline-derived CDR1 and CDR2 are MNHEY and SMNVEV (reference sequence). V gave up 3 bases and J gave up 0 bases, with 15 bases separating them. In nucleotides, the CDR3 is TGTGCCAGCAGTTTTCTGGCACCTGCCCGCTCCTACAATGAGCAGTTCTTC. This encodes CASSFLAPARSYNEQFF.

The sample holds a few counts of this clonotype. The chain carries TRBV6-5 and TRBJ2-3; D gene unclear. The length of the CDR3 is 14 residues. CDR1 is MNHEY and CDR2 is SVGAGI in the germline V gene. With 8 bases removed from V and 0 bases from J, the gap between germline ends came to 12 bases. The CDR3 DNA follows: TGTGCCAGCGGAAGAACATCTAGCACAGATACGCAGTATTTT. It encodes CASGRTSSTDTQYF.

This clonotype was seen a handful of times. The V call is TRBV27, the J call TRBJ2-7, with 8 bases that match TRBD1. The V gene's germline CDR1 is MNHEY and CDR2 SMNVEV (reference sequence). The CDR3 is 14 amino acids. V lost 6 bases to trimming and J lost 2 bases; unmatched junction nucleotides: 6. The CDR3 region has the DNA TGTGCCAGCAGATCAGGGGGCTTAACCTACGAGCAGTACTTC. It translates to CASRSGGLTYEQYF.

The chain links TRBV6-2 or TRBV6-3 to TRBJ2-1; unclear D gene. The DNA end is a closer match to TRBJ2-7, so the J assignment may be wrong. In germline, CDR1 is MNHEY, CDR2 SVGEGT. The CDR3 is 16 residues long. The CDR3 nucleotides are TGTGCCAGCAGTTACCGTCGACAAGCCCCCTCCAATGAGCAGTACTTC. Protein sequence: CASSYRRQAPSNEQYF.

The chain carries TRBV7-2 and TRBJ1-3; no clear D gene. With 2 bases removed from V and 0 bases from J, the gap between germline ends came to 8 bases. This CDR3 is 15 amino acids long. CDR1 and CDR2 from the germline V gene are SGHTA and FQGNSA. The CDR3: CASSLSPGSGNTIYF. For the CDR3, the DNA is TGTGCCAGCAGCTTAAGCCCGGGCTCTGGAAACACCATATATTTT.

This chain uses TRBV29-1 with TRBJ1-1; D is perhaps TRBD1 (5 bases). V lost 5 bases and J lost 4, with 14 bases in between. This CDR3 has 13 amino acids. Germline V gene lookup returns CDR1 SQVTM and CDR2 ANQGSEA. CDR3 protein: CSVRMNQGTEAFF. CDR3 in DNA: TGCAGCGTTAGGATGAATCAGGGCACTGAAGCTTTCTTT. Supplemented by reference TRBV29-1 and TRBJ1-1, the full variable domain reads SAVISQKPSRDICQRGTSLTIQCQVDSQVTMMFWYRQQPGQSLTLIATANQGSEATYESGFVIDKFPISRPNLTFSTLTVSNMSPEDSSIYLCSVRMNQGTEAFFGQGTRLTVV.

This clonotype was found once. The rearrangement links TRBV5-1 to TRBJ2-7; TRBD1 or TRBD2 may be the D gene (6 bases each). With the DNA end fitting TRBJ2-5 better, the J assignment may be wrong. The CDR3 is 17 residues long. From germline, CDR1 is SGHRS and CDR2 YFSETQ. The chain's CDR3 is CASSSAQGQAGWETQYF. Here the CDR3 DNA reads TGCGCCAGCAGTTCTGCGCAGGGGCAGGCGGGATGGGAGACCCAGTACTTC.

This rearrangement joins TRBV20-1 to TRBJ2-3, with TRBD2 matching over 10 bases. With 2 bases clipped from V and 4 bases from J, the junction kept 3 bases outside the gene matches. In germline, CDR1 is DFQATT, CDR2 SNEGSKA (reference sequence). The CDR3 has 14 residues. The CDR3 region has the DNA TGCAGTGCTAGACTAGCGGGGGTTCCAGATACGCAGTATTTT. Its translation: CSARLAGVPDTQYF.

The chain recombines TRBV4-3 with TRBJ1-2, with D perhaps matching TRBD1 (5 bases). The CDR3 runs to 14 residues. CDR1 is LGHNA, CDR2 YSLEER, per germline. Trimming took 1 base from V and 8 from J, leaving 14 bases between them. The DNA for the CDR3 is TGCGCCAGCAGCCAAGTCGGGGGGGTAGAGGGCTACACCTTC. Protein: CASSQVGGVEGYTF.

This clonotype has only a few counts. The chain couples TRBV2 to TRBJ2-7, with D possibly being TRBD2 (5 bases). Germline CDR1 is SNHLY and CDR2 is FYNNEI. CDR3 length equals 17 residues. The V gene lost 0 bases and the J gene lost 4 bases, with 19 bases spanning the gap. In DNA, the CDR3 is TGTGCCAGCAGTGAAGCTGAAGGTCCGAAGGAGGTATACGAGCAGTACTTC. It is translated as CASSEAEGPKEVYEQYF.

This chain joins TRBV6-2 or TRBV6-3 and TRBJ2-7; D uncertain. Trimming took 2 bases from V and 7 from J, leaving 18 bases between them. Per germline, CDR1 MNHEY and CDR2 SVGEGT. The CDR3 runs to 15 residues. The CDR3 loop is CASSYAGSTYNEQYF. The CDR3, as DNA: TGTGCCAGCAGTTACGCCGGCAGTACCTACAATGAGCAGTACTTC.

The rearrangement links TRBV7-9 to TRBJ1-6; tentative D call: TRBD1 (6 bases). Germline V lookup: CDR1 SEHNR, CDR2 FQNEAQ (reference sequence). The CDR3 runs 17 residues. Between the trimmed V and J ends, which lost 5 bases and 1 base, there was a span of 15 bases. As DNA, the CDR3 is TGTGCCAGCAGCCCACCAACAGGGCTTTCCTATAATTCACCCCTCCACTTT. This sequence encodes CASSPPTGLSYNSPLHF.

J is TRBJ1-5 and V is TRBV28; no firm D call. The CDR3 has 14 residues. Deletions cut 9 bases from V and 3 bases from J, with 15 bases between. From germline, CDR1 is MDHEN and CDR2 SYDVKM. The CDR3 coding sequence is TGTGCCAGTAGGCTAAACCAGTACAATCAGCCCCAGCATTTT. This sequence encodes CASRLNQYNQPQHF.

V and J are TRBV20-1 and TRBJ2-3, with 12 bases matching TRBD2. V shed 5 bases, J shed 0 bases, and the junction held 15 bases outside the gene matches. Germline CDR1 and CDR2: DFQATT and SNEGSKA (reference sequence). The CDR3 loop spans 19 amino acids. This chain's CDR3 is CSAGGLLAGGSTSTDTQYF. Written as DNA, the CDR3 is TGCAGTGCTGGGGGACTACTAGCGGGGGGTTCCACTAGCACAGATACGCAGTATTTT.